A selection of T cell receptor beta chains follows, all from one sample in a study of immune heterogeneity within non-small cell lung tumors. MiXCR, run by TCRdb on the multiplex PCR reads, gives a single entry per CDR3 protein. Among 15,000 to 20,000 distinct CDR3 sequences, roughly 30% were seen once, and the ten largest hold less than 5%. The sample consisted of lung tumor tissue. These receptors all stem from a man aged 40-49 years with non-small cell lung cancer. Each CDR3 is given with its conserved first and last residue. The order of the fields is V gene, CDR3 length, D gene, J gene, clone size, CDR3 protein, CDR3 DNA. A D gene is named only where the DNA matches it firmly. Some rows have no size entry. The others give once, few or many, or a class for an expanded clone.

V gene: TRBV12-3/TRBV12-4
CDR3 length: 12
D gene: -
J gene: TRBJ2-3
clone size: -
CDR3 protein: CASSLKGDTQYF
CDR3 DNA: TGTGCCAGCAGTTTGAAGGGAGATACGCAGTATTTT

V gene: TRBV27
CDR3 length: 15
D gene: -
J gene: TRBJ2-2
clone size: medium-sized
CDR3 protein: CASSLTTRSGGELFF
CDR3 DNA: TGTGCCAGCAGTTTAACGACTAGAAGCGGCGGGGAGCTGTTTTTT

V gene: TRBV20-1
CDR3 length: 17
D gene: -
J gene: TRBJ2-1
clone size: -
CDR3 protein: CSARELGRRSDNNEQFF
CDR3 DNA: TGCAGTGCTAGAGAGCTCGGACGCCGGTCCGACAACAATGAGCAGTTCTTC

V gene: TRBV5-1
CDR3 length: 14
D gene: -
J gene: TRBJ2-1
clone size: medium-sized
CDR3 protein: CASSSGGTYNEQFF
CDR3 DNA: TGCGCCAGCAGTTCGGGGGGCACCTACAATGAGCAGTTCTTC

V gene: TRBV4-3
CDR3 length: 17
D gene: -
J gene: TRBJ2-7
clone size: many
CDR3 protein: CASSSTTASASSYEQYF
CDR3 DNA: TGCGCCAGCAGCTCAACGACCGCTAGCGCGAGCTCCTACGAGCAGTACTTC

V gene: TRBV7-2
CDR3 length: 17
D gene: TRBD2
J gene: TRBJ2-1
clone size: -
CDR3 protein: CASSSSVLAGGRGEQFF
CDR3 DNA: TGTGCCAGCAGTTCCTCCGTACTAGCGGGAGGTCGGGGTGAGCAGTTCTTC

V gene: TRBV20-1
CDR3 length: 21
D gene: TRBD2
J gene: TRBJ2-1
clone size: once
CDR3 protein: CSARDILSAVTSGTGSGEQFF
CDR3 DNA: TGCAGTGCTAGAGATATTTTATCGGCGGTGACTAGCGGGACTGGGTCCGGTGAGCAGTTCTTC

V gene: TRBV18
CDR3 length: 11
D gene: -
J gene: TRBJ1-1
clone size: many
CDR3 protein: CASTETHEAFF
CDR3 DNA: TGTGCCAGCACCGAGACGCATGAAGCTTTCTTT

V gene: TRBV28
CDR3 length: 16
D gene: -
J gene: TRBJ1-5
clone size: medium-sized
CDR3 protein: CASLRTQGIGNQPQHF
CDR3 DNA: TGTGCCAGTCTCCGCACCCAGGGTATAGGCAATCAGCCCCAGCATTTT

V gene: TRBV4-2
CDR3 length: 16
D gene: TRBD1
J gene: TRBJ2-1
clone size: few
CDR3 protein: CASSQDVQGALNEQFF
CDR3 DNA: TGTGCCAGCAGCCAAGACGTACAGGGGGCGCTTAATGAGCAGTTCTTC

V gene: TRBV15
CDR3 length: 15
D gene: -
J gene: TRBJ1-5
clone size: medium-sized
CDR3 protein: CATSRAGKGNQPQHF
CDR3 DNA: TGTGCCACCAGCAGAGCGGGAAAGGGCAATCAGCCCCAGCATTTT

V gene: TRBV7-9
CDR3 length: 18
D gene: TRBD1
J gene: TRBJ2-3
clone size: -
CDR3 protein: CASSLAIGKGAITDTQYF
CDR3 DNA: TGTGCCAGCAGCTTAGCGATTGGGAAGGGGGCGATCACAGATACGCAGTATTTT

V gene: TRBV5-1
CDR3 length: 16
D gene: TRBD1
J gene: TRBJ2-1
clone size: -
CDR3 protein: CSSSLSGTGNTNEQFF
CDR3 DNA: TGCTCCAGCAGCTTGTCTGGGACAGGGAATACCAATGAGCAGTTCTTC

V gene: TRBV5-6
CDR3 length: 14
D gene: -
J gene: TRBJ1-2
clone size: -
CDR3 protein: CASSTQQGVYGYTF
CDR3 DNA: TGTGCCAGCAGCACCCAACAGGGCGTCTATGGCTACACCTTC

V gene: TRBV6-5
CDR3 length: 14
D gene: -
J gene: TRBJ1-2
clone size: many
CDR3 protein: CASSYSAKLYGYTF
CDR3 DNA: TGTGCCAGCAGTTACTCCGCTAAATTGTATGGCTACACCTTC

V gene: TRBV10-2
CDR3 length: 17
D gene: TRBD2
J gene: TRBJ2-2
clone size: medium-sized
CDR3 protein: CASIPGGPSSNTGELFF
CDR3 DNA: TGCGCCAGCATCCCGGGAGGGCCGAGCTCGAACACCGGGGAGCTGTTTTTT

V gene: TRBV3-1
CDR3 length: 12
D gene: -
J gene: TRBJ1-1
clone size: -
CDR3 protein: CASSHRGLEAFF
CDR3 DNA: TGTGCCAGCAGCCACCGGGGGCTGGAAGCTTTCTTT

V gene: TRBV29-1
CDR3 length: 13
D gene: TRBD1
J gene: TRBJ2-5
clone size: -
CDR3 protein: CSVKTGPGETQYF
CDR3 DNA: TGCAGCGTTAAGACAGGGCCCGGGGAGACCCAGTACTTC

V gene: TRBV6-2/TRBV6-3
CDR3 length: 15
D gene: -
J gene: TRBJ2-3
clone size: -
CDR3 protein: CARSYSFQATDTQYF
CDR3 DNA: TGTGCCCGCAGTTACTCTTTCCAGGCCACAGATACGCAGTATTTT

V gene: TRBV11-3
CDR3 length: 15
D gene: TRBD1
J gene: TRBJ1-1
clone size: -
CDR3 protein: CSSSLEGALNTEAFF
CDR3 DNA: TGTTCCAGCAGCTTAGAGGGGGCTTTGAACACTGAAGCTTTCTTT

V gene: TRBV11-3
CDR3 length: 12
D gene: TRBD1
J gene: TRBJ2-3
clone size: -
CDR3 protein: CASGQGTDTQYF
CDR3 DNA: TGTGCCAGCGGACAGGGAACAGATACGCAGTATTTT

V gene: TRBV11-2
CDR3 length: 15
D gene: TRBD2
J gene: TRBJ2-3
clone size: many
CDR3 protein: CASSSSGSRTDTQYF
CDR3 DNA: TGTGCCAGCAGTTCTAGCGGGAGCCGCACAGATACGCAGTATTTT

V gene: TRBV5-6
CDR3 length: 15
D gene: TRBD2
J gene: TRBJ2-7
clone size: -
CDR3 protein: CASSPAGASSYEQYF
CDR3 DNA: TGTGCCAGCAGCCCGGCGGGAGCGAGCTCCTACGAGCAGTACTTC

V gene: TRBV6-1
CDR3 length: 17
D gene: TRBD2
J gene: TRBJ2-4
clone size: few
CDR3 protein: CASSLVGAGGAKNIQYF
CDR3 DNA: TGTGCCAGCAGCCTAGTCGGAGCGGGAGGAGCCAAAAACATTCAGTACTTC

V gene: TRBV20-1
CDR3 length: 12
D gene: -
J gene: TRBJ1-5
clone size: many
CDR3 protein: CSVGRRGQPQHF
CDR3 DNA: TGCAGTGTGGGCCGAAGGGGTCAGCCCCAGCATTTT

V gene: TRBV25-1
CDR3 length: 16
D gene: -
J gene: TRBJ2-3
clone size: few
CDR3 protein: CASSDPTGRVADTQYF
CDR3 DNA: TGTGCCAGCAGTGATCCTACAGGGAGGGTTGCAGATACGCAGTATTTT

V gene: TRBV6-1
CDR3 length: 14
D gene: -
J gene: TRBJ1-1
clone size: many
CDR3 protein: CASRYRYTNTEAFF
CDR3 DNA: TGTGCCAGCAGATACAGGTACACGAACACTGAAGCTTTCTTT

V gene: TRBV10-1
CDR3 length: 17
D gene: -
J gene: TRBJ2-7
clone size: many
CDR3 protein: CASSESKTAQSSYEQYF
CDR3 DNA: TGCGCCAGCAGTGAGTCGAAAACGGCCCAGAGCTCCTACGAGCAGTACTTC

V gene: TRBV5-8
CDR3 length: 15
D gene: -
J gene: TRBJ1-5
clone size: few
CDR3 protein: CASSLTGYSNQPQHF
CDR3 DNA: TGTGCCAGCAGTTTGACCGGTTATAGCAATCAGCCCCAGCATTTT

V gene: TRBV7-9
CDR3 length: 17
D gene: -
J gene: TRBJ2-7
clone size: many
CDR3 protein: CASSRDPLYAGAHEQYF
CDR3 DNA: TGTGCCAGCAGCCGAGACCCACTCTACGCGGGGGCCCACGAGCAGTACTTC

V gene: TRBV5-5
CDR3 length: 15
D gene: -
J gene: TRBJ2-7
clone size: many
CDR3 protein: CASSSWAARGYGQYF
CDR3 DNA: TGTGCCAGCAGCTCGTGGGCGGCCAGAGGATATGGGCAGTACTTC

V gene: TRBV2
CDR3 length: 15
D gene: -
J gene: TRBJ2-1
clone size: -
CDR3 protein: CASSEYRHGSNEQFF
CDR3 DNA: TGTGCCAGCAGTGAATATAGACATGGTTCCAATGAGCAGTTCTTC

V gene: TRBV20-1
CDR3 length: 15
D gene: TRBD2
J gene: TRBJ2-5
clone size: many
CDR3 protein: CSARTAGTSGETQYF
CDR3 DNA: TGCAGTGCTAGAACTGCCGGGACTAGCGGGGAGACCCAGTACTTC

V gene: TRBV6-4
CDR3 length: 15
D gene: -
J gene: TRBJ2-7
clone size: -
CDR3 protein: CASSPWGGGTYEKYF
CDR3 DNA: -

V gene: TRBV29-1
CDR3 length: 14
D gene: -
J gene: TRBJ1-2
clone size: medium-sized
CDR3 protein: CSVDVGLNGGGYTF
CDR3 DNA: TGCAGCGTTGACGTCGGGTTGAATGGCGGTGGCTACACCTTC

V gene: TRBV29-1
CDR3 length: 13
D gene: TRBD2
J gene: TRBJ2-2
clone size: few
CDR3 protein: CSAGGRGGGELFF
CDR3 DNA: TGCAGCGCGGGGGGTAGGGGTGGCGGGGAGCTGTTTTTT

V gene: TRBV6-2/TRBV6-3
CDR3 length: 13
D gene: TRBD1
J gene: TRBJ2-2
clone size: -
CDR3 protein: CASKEGQAGELFF
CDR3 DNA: TGTGCCAGCAAAGAAGGACAGGCCGGGGAGCTGTTTTTT

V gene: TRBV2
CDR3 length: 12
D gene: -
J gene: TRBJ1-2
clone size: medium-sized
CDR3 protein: CASSEARGGYTF
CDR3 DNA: TGTGCCAGCAGTGAAGCTAGGGGGGGCTACACCTTC

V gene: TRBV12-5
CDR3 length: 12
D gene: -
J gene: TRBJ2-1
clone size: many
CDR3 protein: CASGLSPYEQFF
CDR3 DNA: TGTGCTAGTGGTTTGTCCCCGTATGAGCAGTTCTTC

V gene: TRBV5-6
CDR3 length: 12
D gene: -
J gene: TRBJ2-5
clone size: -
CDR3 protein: CASSFGGETQYF
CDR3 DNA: TGTGCCAGCAGCTTTGGGGGGGAGACCCAGTACTTC

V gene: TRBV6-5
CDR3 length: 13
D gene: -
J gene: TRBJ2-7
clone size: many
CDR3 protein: CASSYLGDDEQYF
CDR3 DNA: TGTGCCAGCAGTTACCTGGGAGACGACGAGCAGTACTTC

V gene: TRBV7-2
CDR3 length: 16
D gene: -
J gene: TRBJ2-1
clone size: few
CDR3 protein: CASSLARRPSYNEQFF
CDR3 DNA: TGTGCCAGCAGCTTAGCGAGGAGACCCTCCTACAATGAGCAGTTCTTC

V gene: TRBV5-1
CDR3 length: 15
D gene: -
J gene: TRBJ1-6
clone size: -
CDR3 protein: CDSSLDWGRGSPLHF
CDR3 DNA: TGCGACAGCAGCTTGGACTGGGGGAGAGGGTCACCCCTCCACTTT

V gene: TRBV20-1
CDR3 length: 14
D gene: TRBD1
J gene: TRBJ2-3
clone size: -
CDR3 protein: CSAIGQGWTDTQYF
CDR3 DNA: TGCAGTGCTATAGGACAGGGGTGGACAGATACGCAGTATTTT

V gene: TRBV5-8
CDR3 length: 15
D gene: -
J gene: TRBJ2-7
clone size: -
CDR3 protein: CASSQTTGSSYEQYF
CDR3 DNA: TGTGCCAGCAGCCAAACGACGGGGAGCTCCTACGAGCAGTACTTC

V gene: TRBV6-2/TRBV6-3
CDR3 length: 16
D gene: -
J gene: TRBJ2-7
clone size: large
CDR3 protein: CASSEVEGREDYEQYF
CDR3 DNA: TGTGCCAGCAGCGAGGTCGAGGGCAGGGAAGACTACGAGCAGTACTTC

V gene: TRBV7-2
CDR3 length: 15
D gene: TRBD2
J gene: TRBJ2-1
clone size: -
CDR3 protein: CASSLVGGSRHEQFF
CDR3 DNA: TGTGCCAGCAGCTTAGTGGGCGGGAGCAGACATGAGCAGTTCTTC

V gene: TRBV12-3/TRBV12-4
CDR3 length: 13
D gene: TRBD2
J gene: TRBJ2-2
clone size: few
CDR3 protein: CASRGTSREELFF
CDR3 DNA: TGTGCCAGCAGAGGGACTAGCCGCGAGGAGCTGTTTTTT

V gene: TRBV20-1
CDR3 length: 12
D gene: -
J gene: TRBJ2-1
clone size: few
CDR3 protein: CSAIGKANEQFF
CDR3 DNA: TGCAGTGCTATTGGTAAAGCAAACGAGCAGTTCTTC

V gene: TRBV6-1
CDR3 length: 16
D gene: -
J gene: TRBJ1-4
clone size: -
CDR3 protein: CASSGGHRATNEKLFF
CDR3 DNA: TGTGCCAGCAGTGGGGGGCATAGAGCAACTAATGAAAAACTGTTTTTT

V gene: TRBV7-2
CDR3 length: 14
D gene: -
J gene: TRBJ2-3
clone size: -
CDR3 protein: CASSPGPRCDTQYF
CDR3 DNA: TGTGCCAGCAGCCCAGGACCGAGGTGTGATACGCAGTATTTT

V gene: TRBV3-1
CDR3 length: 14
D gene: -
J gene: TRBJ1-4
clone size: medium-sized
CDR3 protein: CASSSRAGSEKLFF
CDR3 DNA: TGTGCCAGCAGCTCCCGCGCCGGGTCTGAAAAACTGTTTTTT

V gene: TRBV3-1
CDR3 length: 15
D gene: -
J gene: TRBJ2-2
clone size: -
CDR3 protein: CASSHRQRNTGELFF
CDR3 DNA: TGTGCCAGCAGCCACAGACAGAGAAACACCGGGGAGCTGTTTTTT

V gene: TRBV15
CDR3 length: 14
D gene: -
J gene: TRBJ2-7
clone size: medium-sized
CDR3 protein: CATSGTRGLGEQYF
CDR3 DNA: TGTGCCACCAGCGGCACCCGGGGGCTCGGTGAGCAGTACTTC